This T cell receptor beta chain was recorded in a study of blood T cell repertoires in COVID-19. Overall study context: Samples of COVID-19 (acute and convalescent) were obtained from the United States, Italy and Spain.

Trimming cost V 4 bases and J 5 bases; bases outside gene matches: 7. This CDR3 region has 14 residues. Per the germline V gene, CDR1 is SGHRS and CDR2 is YFSETQ. The Seattle site enrolled patients during active infection and followed them longitudinally. The protocol was immunoSEQ multiplex PCR, while the TCRdb copy is restricted to in-frame clones and leaves out a portion. The data show roughly 100,000 clones, roughly 90% seen once. Material: peripheral blood. V usage is TRBV5-1 and J usage is TRBJ2-5; 8 bases are a match to TRBD2. This TCR was recovered from a woman in her forties or fifties with COVID-19, enrolled during active disease. The CDR3 region is CASSPAGGGETQYF. The CDR3 bases are TGCGCCAGCAGCCCCGCGGGGGGCGGGGAGACCCAGTACTTC.